Following are 8 T cell receptor beta chains from one sample sequenced in a study of vaccination effects on CD4 cells after COVID-19. Sequencing was performed with immunoSEQ multiplex PCR; in TCRdb, only in-frame clones are kept and a portion is missing. The sample records 70,000 to 75,000 clones, roughly 80% being singletons. An approximately nine-day culture period preceded the isolation of CD4+ T cells. No antigen has been assigned to these receptors. Source: CD4+ T cells from PBMCs cultured without peptide, taken before COVID-19 vaccination. The receptor source for this set is a human donor who received a COVID-19 vaccine.

This clone was detected once. The chain uses TRBV7-2 and TRBJ2-7; possibly TRBD1 for D (6 bases). Germline V CDR1 and CDR2: SGHTA, FQGNSA. The CDR3 loop spans 15 amino acids. The ends were cut back, 1 base at V and 4 bases at J, with 14 bases in the middle. The CDR3: CASSLGGHWTYEQYV. The CDR3 DNA reads as TGTGCCAGCAGCTTAGGGGGACATTGGACTTACGAGCAGTACGTC.

The V call is TRBV6-5, the J call TRBJ2-7; 8 bases map to TRBD1. Trimming at V came to 6 bases and at J to 0 bases, leaving 7 bases not matched to a gene. This CDR3 region has 15 residues. From germline, CDR1 is MNHEY and CDR2 SVGAGI. This CDR3 reads CASSPRGRGSYEQYV. DNA for the CDR3: TGTGCCAGCAGCCCCAGGGGGCGCGGCTCCTACGAGCAGTACGTC.

There are a few counts of this clone. This chain links TRBV5-3 with TRBJ2-7; D gene ambiguous. TRBV5-3 is noted as an ORF with a role that remains uncertain. V was cut by 2 bases and J by 6 bases, with 15 bases left in between. This CDR3 is 14 amino acids long. The CDR3 bases are TGTGCCAGAAGCTTTAGTCACCGCCTTTGCGAGCAGTACGTC. Translating it yields CARSFSHRLCEQYV.

This rearrangement joins TRBV5-1 to TRBJ1-4, with D possibly matching TRBD1 (6 bases). V lost 4 bases, J lost 7 bases, and 20 bases lay in between. Germline loops: CDR1 SGHRS, CDR2 YFSETQ. There are 16 residues in the CDR3. CDR3 bases: TGCGCCAGCAGCACCGGGGGGGCGCAGGGACGTGAAAAACTGTTTTTT. Its protein product is CASSTGGAQGREKLFF. Drawing the rest from reference TRBV5-1 and TRBJ1-4, the complete variable domain is KAGVTQTPRYLIKTRGQQVTLSCSPISGHRSVSWYQQTPGQGLQFLFEYFSETQRNKGNFPGRFSGRQFSNSRSEMNVSTLELGDSALYLCASSTGGAQGREKLFFGSGTQLSVL.

The chain joins TRBV12-3 or TRBV12-4 to TRBJ2-7; D remains ambiguous. The V gene lost 5 bases and the J gene lost 2 bases, with 10 bases spanning the gap. The CDR3 runs to 13 residues. The DNA for the CDR3 is TGTGCCAGCAGTCCGAATACGGCCTACGAGCAGTACGTC. Amino acid sequence: CASSPNTAYEQYV.

Concerning this clone: A junction end diverges from the germline sequence, so it may reflect a read error. The chain combines TRBV2 with TRBJ1-2; a weak D match, TRBD1 (5 bases). The CDR3 is made up of 11 amino acids. CDR1 and CDR2 (germline): SNHLY, FYNNEI. As DNA, the CDR3 is TGTGCCAGCAGTGAGCTGGGGCAGGCGATCTTC. Translating gives CASSELGQAIF. Filled out from reference TRBV2 and TRBJ1-2, the complete variable domain reads EPEVTQTPSHQVTQMGQEVILRCVPISNHLYFYWYRQILGQKVEFLVSFYNNEISEKSEIFDDQFSVERPDGSNFTLKIRSTKLEDSAMYFCASSELGQAIFGSGTRLTVV.

V gene TRBV5-1 combines with J gene TRBJ2-5; D tentatively reads TRBD1 or TRBD2 (5 bases each). The CDR3 has 17 residues. With 2 bases removed from V and 4 bases from J, the gap between germline ends came to 21 bases. Per germline, CDR1 SGHRS and CDR2 YFSETQ. Here the CDR3 DNA reads TGCGCCAGCAGCTTTGGTCTCGAGCCGCTGGGACGAGAGACCCAGTACTTC. Its translation: CASSFGLEPLGRETQYF.

V and J are TRBV5-8 and TRBJ1-2, with unresolved D. Germline V gene lookup returns CDR1 SGHTS and CDR2 YDEGEE. Trimming shortened V by 2 bases and J by 6 bases, and 14 bases separated the two germline ends. This CDR3 comprises 14 residues. CDR3: CASSFGQTGNGYTF. The CDR3 nucleotides read TGTGCCAGCAGCTTTGGGCAAACGGGAAATGGCTACACCTTC.